This entry lists 14 T cell receptor beta chains sequenced from one sample in a study of regulatory T cells in long-lasting Graves disease. Specified time point: newly diagnosed GD, antithyroid drugs for less than 3 months. The TCR library was prepared using RNA isolated from PBMCs. Arm-PCR of CDR3 regions and iRepertoire HTBI primers were used to build TCR beta libraries. TCRdb called the multiplex PCR reads again in MiXCR, with one record for every CDR3 protein. The repertoire holds about 540,000 distinct CDR3 sequences, with approximately 13% as singletons. The same sample was also used in a study of T cells in Graves' hyperthyroidism and ophthalmopathy.

The sequencing here drew on peripheral blood mononuclear cells (PBMCs), taken at new diagnosis, from a patient treated with antithyroid drugs. Receptors originate from a young man with Graves disease.

V gene TRBV9 combines with J gene TRBJ2-1; D ambiguous. Between the trimmed V and J ends, which lost 4 bases and 6 bases, there was a span of 5 bases. From germline, CDR1 is SGDLS and CDR2 YYNGEE. The length of the CDR3 is 11 residues. CDR3 nucleotide sequence: TGTGCCAGCAGCACCACCAATGAGCAGTTCTTC. Amino acids: CASSTTNEQFF.

The chain employs TRBV20-1 and TRBJ1-1, with D unclear. This CDR3 is 16 amino acids long. Germline CDR1 is DFQATT and CDR2 is SNEGSKA (reference sequence). In DNA, the CDR3 is TGCCGGGCCCCGTATCTAGGACGGCTCATGAACACTGAAGCTTTCTTT. Translating it yields CRAPYLGRLMNTEAFF.

This clonotype was detected only a few times. CDR3 in amino acids: CASSWGTDYYNEQFF. The CDR3 DNA follows: TGTGCCAGCAGTTGGGGGACGGACTACTACAATGAGCAGTTCTTC. The chain employs TRBV6-2 or TRBV6-3 and TRBJ2-1, with D perhaps TRBD2 (6 bases). The V gene lost 4 bases and the J gene lost 3 bases, with 13 bases spanning the gap. The CDR3 loop spans 15 amino acids. In germline, CDR1 is MNHEY, CDR2 SVGEGT.

A few counts support this clonotype. The gene calls are TRBV7-9 and TRBJ2-2, with no clear D. The CDR3 runs to 15 residues. CDR1 and CDR2 from the germline V gene are SEHNR and FQNEAQ (reference sequence). Deletions cut 2 bases from V and 4 bases from J, with 11 bases between. The CDR3: CASSLQPTTTGELFF. DNA for the CDR3: TGTGCCAGCAGCTTACAGCCAACGACCACCGGGGAGCTGTTTTTT.

This clonotype was seen at least ten times. The chain links TRBV29-1 to TRBJ2-2, with 9 bases aligning to TRBD2. CDR1 SQVTM and CDR2 ANQGSEA come from the germline V gene. The ends lost 4 bases at V and 5 bases at J; junction bases unmatched: 2. The CDR3 sequence is 13 residues long. Here the CDR3 DNA reads TGCAGCGTTGTGCGGGAGGGAACCGGGGAGCTGTTTTTT. It is translated as CSVVREGTGELFF.

With respect to this clonotype: This sequence may be a read error, since a much larger clone differs from it by one base. The chain recombines TRBV7-9 with TRBJ2-2; 12 positions match TRBD2. From germline, CDR1 is SEHNR and CDR2 FQNEAQ (reference sequence). The CDR3 sequence is 16 residues long. The CDR3 spells CASSPRTSGITGEPFF. The CDR3 DNA reads as TGTGCCAGCAGCCCTAGGACTAGCGGGATCACCGGGGAGCCGTTTTTT.

This clonotype showed up just a few times. The chain employs TRBV5-6 and TRBJ1-5; D might be TRBD1 (5 bases). The CDR3 is 16 residues long. V lost 5 bases and J lost 5, with 20 bases in between. In germline, CDR1 is SGHDT, CDR2 YYEEEE. The CDR3 spells CASSKGLLGTYQPQHF. Written as DNA, the CDR3 is TGTGCCAGCAGTAAAGGCTTGCTAGGGACCTATCAGCCCCAGCATTTT.

Note on this clonotype: Since a far larger clone is one base different, this is likely a read error. The chain links TRBV27 to TRBJ2-1, with TRBD2 matching over 10 bases. CDR1 and CDR2 (germline): MNHEY, SMNVEV (reference sequence). Unmatched junction bases numbered 15, after V lost 6 bases and J lost 10 bases. The CDR3 extends over 16 amino acids. For the CDR3, the DNA is TGTGCCAGCAGCCTATTACCTAGCGGGAGTATGGACGAGCAGTTCTTC. Its protein product is CASSLLPSGSMDEQFF.

As regards this clonotype: It may be a read error: a sequence one base away is much more abundant. V gene TRBV29-1 combines with J gene TRBJ2-1; weak D call: TRBD2 (5 bases). This CDR3 is 15 amino acids long. Germline CDR1 is SQVTM and CDR2 is ANQGSEA. Trimming took 0 bases from V and 9 from J, leaving 18 bases between them. DNA of the CDR3: TGCAGCGTTGAAGAGGCCCGGCTGTATGGGAGTGAGCAGTTCTTC. This encodes CSVEEARLYGSEQFF.

The chain uses TRBV27 and TRBJ1-2, with TRBD1 identical over 10 bases. V was clipped by 8 bases and J by 2 bases; unmatched bases: 5. Germline values: CDR1 MNHEY, CDR2 SMNVEV (reference sequence). This CDR3 has 14 amino acids. CDR3 coding DNA: TGTGCCAGCGGATGGACAGGGGGGAACTATGGCTACACCTTC. Protein sequence: CASGWTGGNYGYTF.

This clonotype occurred many times. The V call is TRBV29-1, the J call TRBJ1-3; D gene uncertain. CDR1 and CDR2 from the germline V gene are SQVTM and ANQGSEA. The CDR3 runs to 12 residues. V was pared by 5 bases and J by 4 bases, with 9 bases between. As DNA, the CDR3 is TGCAGCGTTACCAGTGAAGGAAACACCATATATTTT. As protein: CSVTSEGNTIYF.

The chain combines TRBV12-5 with TRBJ2-3, with 13 bases aligning to TRBD2. The CDR3 spans 16 residues. The ends lost 4 bases at V and 5 bases at J; junction bases unmatched: 6. Per germline, CDR1 LGHNT and CDR2 FRNRAP. The CDR3 nucleotides read TGTGCTAGTGGTTCACCCGGGACTAGCGGGGAAGATACGCAGTATTTT. Translating gives CASGSPGTSGEDTQYF. The full variable domain, rest sourced from reference TRBV12-5 and TRBJ2-3, is DARVTQTPRHKVTEMGQEVTMRCQPILGHNTVFWYRQTMMQGLELLAYFRNRAPLDDSGMPKDRFSAEMPDATLATLKIQPSEPRDSAVYFCASGSPGTSGEDTQYFGPGTRLTVL.

There are many counts of this clonotype. This chain uses TRBV11-3 with TRBJ2-7; possibly TRBD1 or TRBD2 for D (5 bases each). V dropped 5 bases and J dropped 1 base, with 12 bases sitting between them. Per the germline V gene, CDR1 is SGHNT and CDR2 is YENEEA. This CDR3 is built from 14 residues. For the CDR3, the DNA is TGTGCCAGCAGCCTCGGGGCCCAATCCTACGAGCAGTACTTC. Translated, it gives CASSLGAQSYEQYF.

There are many counts of this clonotype. The chain couples TRBV12-3 or TRBV12-4 to TRBJ2-5; TRBD2 matches at 7 bases. With V trimmed by 2 bases and J by 2 bases, 2 bases remained unmatched. The CDR3 sequence is 14 residues long. Here the CDR3 DNA reads TGTGCCAGCAGTTTAACTAGCGATCAAGAGACCCAGTACTTC. The encoded protein is CASSLTSDQETQYF.